This T cell receptor (beta chain) comes out of a study of cytomegalovirus exposure and HLA in healthy donors. Study in general: As released early, the data held 75 million to 90 million unique TCRs from HLA-typed donors.

J gave up 4 bases and V 5 bases, and 7 bases lay outside the gene matches. The CDR3 is 14 amino acids. In germline, CDR1 is MDHEN, CDR2 SYDVKM. Researchers ran the PCR with 60 Vbeta and 13 Jbeta primers. Clones were sequenced by immunoSEQ multiplex PCR, and TCRdb holds only the in-frame ones, with some missing. The sample consists of 100,000 to 150,000 clones, 70% to 80% of them appearing once. The TCR originated in a man aged 45-60 years in good health and CMV-seronegative. The chain carries TRBV28 and TRBJ2-5; 7 bases match TRBD1. Sequences were obtained from PBMCs. The CDR3 is CASSGDRVGETQYF. CDR3 in DNA: TGTGCCAGCAGTGGTGACAGGGTCGGAGAGACCCAGTACTTC.